This T cell receptor beta chain originates from a study of T-cell memory formation after mild COVID-19. The study's findings and limits: From day 15 to 85, contracting clones were balanced between CD4 and CD8, whereas later expanders leaned toward CD4+.

There are 15 residues in the CDR3. The V gene lost 4 bases and the J gene lost 2 bases, with 16 bases spanning the gap. Per germline, CDR1 SGDLS and CDR2 YYNGEE. TCRdb called the 5' RACE reads again in MiXCR, with one record for every CDR3 protein. This sample yields over 350,000 distinct CDR3 sequences, of which 20% to 25% are seen a single time; roughly 8.9% belongs to the top ten. On this clonotype: Its cognate antigen is unknown.

This clonotype originated in an adult woman who had mild COVID-19 (a few samples of this study predate the infection). Cell type and time point are not known. Sequenced sample: PBMCs or a T cell subset sorted from them (not recorded which). This chain uses TRBV9 with TRBJ2-7, with D perhaps given as TRBD1 or TRBD2 (5 bases each). CDR3 amino acids: CASSSPGRGTYEQYF. The CDR3 DNA sequence: TGTGCCAGCAGCTCACCGGGACGAGGAACCTACGAGCAGTACTTC. Drawing the rest from reference TRBV9 and TRBJ2-7, the complete variable domain is DSGVTQTPKHLITATGQRVTLRCSPRSGDLSVYWYQQSLDQGLQFLIQYYNGEERAKGNILERFSAQQFPDLHSELNLSSLELGDSALYFCASSSPGRGTYEQYFGPGTRLTVT.